The 12 T cell receptor beta chains below come from one sample, sequenced in a study of cytomegalovirus exposure and HLA in healthy donors. Primers included in the PCR were 60 Vbeta and 13 Jbeta primers. Only in-frame clones appear in the TCRdb table, and some are missing; sequencing was by immunoSEQ multiplex PCR. The data hold over 150,000 clones, with about 80% observed a single time. Sequencing used PBMCs. The receptors originated from a man in his thirties or forties in good health and CMV-seropositive.

The rearrangement uses TRBV7-9 and TRBJ2-5; maybe TRBD1 (5 bases). CDR1 and CDR2 from the germline V gene are SEHNR and FQNEAQ (reference sequence). V lost 5 bases and J 2 bases, leaving 15 bases between the germline ends. CDR3 length: 15 amino acids. CDR3 in amino acids: CASSVAGAGQETQYF. For the CDR3, the DNA is TGTGCCAGCAGCGTCGCTGGGGCAGGACAAGAGACCCAGTACTTC.

This CDR3 is CASSLGGTSGRAVTDTQYF. DNA of the CDR3: TGTGCCAGCAGCTTAGGGGGGACTAGCGGGAGGGCCGTAACAGATACGCAGTATTTT. This rearrangement joins TRBV7-2 to TRBJ2-3, with 16 bases fitting TRBD2. V lost 1 base, J lost 3 bases, and 7 bases stayed unmatched. CDR3 length equals 19 residues. Germline loops: CDR1 SGHTA, CDR2 FQGNSA. Together with reference TRBV7-2 and TRBJ2-3, the CDR3 gives the full variable domain: GAGVSQSPSNKVTEKGKDVELRCDPISGHTALYWYRQSLGQGLEFLIYFQGNSAPDKSGLPSDRFSAERTGGSVSTLTIQRTQQEDSAVYLCASSLGGTSGRAVTDTQYFGPGTRLTVL.

This clone was detected many times. V is TRBV6-9 and J is TRBJ1-4; D gene unclear. CDR3 length: 15 residues. Germline V lookup: CDR1 MNHGY, CDR2 SVAAGI. V was pared by 6 bases and J by 0 bases, with 11 bases between. The DNA for the CDR3 is TGTGCCAGCAGGCACTTTAGAGCAACTAATGAAAAACTGTTTTTT. As protein: CASRHFRATNEKLFF.

The chain carries TRBV5-4 and TRBJ2-1; 10 bases line up with TRBD2. CDR1 and CDR2 (germline): SGHNT, YYREEE (reference sequence). This CDR3 region has 16 residues. V lost 1 base, J lost 3 bases, and 4 bases stayed unmatched. The DNA of the CDR3 is TGTGCCAGCAGCTTGAGCCGACTAGCGGGCTACAATGAGCAGTTCTTC. Protein sequence: CASSLSRLAGYNEQFF.

The genes are TRBV5-6 and TRBJ2-7; D is possibly TRBD1 (5 bases). This CDR3 spans 16 amino acids. Trimming removed 5 bases from V and 2 bases from J, with 20 bases in between. Looked up from germline, CDR1 is SGHDT and CDR2 is YYEEEE. For the CDR3, the DNA is TGTGCCAGCAGGTTCGAAACGGGCACAGGACCCTACGAGCAGTACTTC. Protein product: CASRFETGTGPYEQYF.

This sequence joins TRBV6-6 and TRBJ2-7; no definite D call. Deletions cut 10 bases from V and 0 bases from J, with 7 bases between. Germline assignment: CDR1 MNHNY and CDR2 SVGAGI (reference sequence). This CDR3 is built from 11 residues. The CDR3 nucleotides read TGTGCCACCGCGGTCTCCTACGAGCAGTACTTC. Protein: CATAVSYEQYF.

This clone was counted between two and nine times. This rearrangement joins TRBV7-9 to TRBJ1-5; 10 bases align to TRBD1. V shed 5 bases, J shed 4 bases, and the junction held 2 bases outside the gene matches. From germline, CDR1 is SEHNR and CDR2 FQNEAQ (reference sequence). The CDR3 consists of 14 residues. In DNA form, the CDR3 reads TGTGCCAGCAGCCCGGGACAGGGGAATCAGCCCCAGCATTTT. Translated: CASSPGQGNQPQHF.

The V and J genes are TRBV27 and TRBJ2-5; 7 bases are a match to TRBD1. With 3 bases clipped from V and 4 bases from J, the junction kept 2 bases outside the gene matches. The CDR3 contains 13 residues. CDR1 and CDR2 (germline): MNHEY, SMNVEV (reference sequence). In DNA form, the CDR3 reads TGTGCCAGCAGTTTTAACAGGGGAGAGACCCAGTACTTC. Protein: CASSFNRGETQYF.

The rearrangement uses TRBV7-2 and TRBJ2-4; possibly TRBD2 for D (6 bases). Germline CDR1 is SGHTA and CDR2 is FQGNSA. Deletions cut 6 bases from V and 11 bases from J, with 14 bases between. There are 12 residues in the CDR3. The CDR3 here is CASSLWGGVQYF. For the CDR3, the DNA is TGTGCCAGCAGTTTGTGGGGAGGCGTTCAGTACTTC.

The chain is built from TRBV27 and TRBJ1-2; D gene unclear. Germline V gene data show CDR1 as MNHEY and CDR2 as SMNVEV (reference sequence). This CDR3 has 13 residues. V was pared by 5 bases and J by 5 bases, with 12 bases between. This chain's CDR3 is CASSVTRGYGYTF. As DNA, the CDR3 is TGTGCCAGCAGTGTCACCCGGGGTTATGGCTACACCTTC.

The rearrangement uses TRBV2 and TRBJ1-1, with D hard to call. The CDR3 totals 12 residues. In germline, CDR1 is SNHLY, CDR2 FYNNEI. Trimming cost V 1 base and J 11 bases, with 11 bases left between them. DNA for the CDR3: TGTGCCAGCAGTGAAGGCGGGGTGGAGGCTTTCTTT. This translates into CASSEGGVEAFF.

The chain has TRBV30 and TRBJ2-7; 9 bases line up with TRBD1. Germline CDR1 is GTSNPN and CDR2 is SVGIG (reference sequence). J lost 2 bases, V lost 4 bases, and 6 bases had no gene match. The CDR3 totals 14 residues. CDR3: CAWNKGQGTYEQYF. CDR3 bases: TGTGCCTGGAATAAGGGACAGGGAACCTACGAGCAGTACTTC.